Presented here are 2 T cell receptor beta chains from one specimen sequenced in a study of cytomegalovirus exposure and HLA in healthy donors. It was with 60 Vbeta and 13 Jbeta primers that the PCR ran. Measured with immunoSEQ multiplex PCR; TCRdb has only the in-frame clones, and not every one. The sample lists tens of thousands of clones, about 73% occurring once. Sequenced sample: PBMCs. The receptor source for this set is a man between 40 and 49 years old in good health and CMV-seronegative.

The gene calls are TRBV11-3 and TRBJ2-6, with D hard to call. V shed 6 bases and J shed 2 bases, with 5 bases lying between them. CDR1 and CDR2 from the germline V gene are SGHNT and YENEEA. The CDR3 length is 13 residues. CDR3 DNA: TGTGCCAGCAGTGCAGCTGGGGCCAACGTCCTGACTTTC. Residues: CASSAAGANVLTF.

The CDR3 spells CASSYGQGAYEQYF. The CDR3 coding sequence is TGTGCCAGCAGTTACGGGCAGGGGGCCTACGAGCAGTACTTC. V is TRBV6-6 and J is TRBJ2-7, with 7 bases matching TRBD1. CDR3 length: 14 residues. Germline V CDR1 and CDR2: MNHNY, SVGAGI (reference sequence). Trimming took 2 bases from V and 2 from J; bases not matched to a gene: 3.